This is a list of T cell receptor beta chains from one sample in a study of OX40 agonist ivuxolimab in advanced cancers. Assay used: immunoSEQ multiplex PCR; TCRdb lists only in-frame clones, some missing. The table has some 73,000 clones, about 86% seen once; the top ten hold approximately 7.7%. The source was CD4+ or CD8+ T cells sorted from blood, collected in a trial of the OX40 agonist ivuxolimab. Every receptor here comes from an adult with an advanced solid tumor such as melanoma, head and neck, liver or kidney cancer. Each CDR3 is given with its conserved first and last residue. Fields, in order: V gene, J gene, clone size, D gene, CDR3 protein, CDR3 DNA. A D gene is named only where the DNA matches it firmly. Rows give clone size only sometimes, using once, few, many, or a class for an expanded clone.

TRBV6-1,TRBJ2-7,.,.,CASSGNTYEQYF,TGTGCCAGCAGCGGCAACACCTACGAGCAGTACTTC
TRBV2,TRBJ1-2,.,.,CASIERRGGYTF,TGTGCCAGCATCGAACGCCGGGGTGGCTACACCTTC
TRBV5-5,TRBJ2-3,.,.,CASSLGLGAVTDTQYF,TGTGCCAGCAGCTTGGGGCTGGGGGCTGTCACAGATACGCAGTATTTT
TRBV7-3,TRBJ2-3,.,.,CASSDLGRSTDTQYF,TGTGCCAGCAGCGACCTCGGGCGGAGCACAGATACGCAGTATTTT
TRBV7-9,TRBJ2-2,.,.,CASFGGLMNTGELFF,TGTGCCAGCTTTGGGGGCTTGATGAACACCGGGGAGCTGTTTTTT
TRBV6-5,TRBJ1-4,.,.,CASSSGQPNEKLFF,TGTGCCAGCAGTTCCGGACAGCCTAATGAAAAACTGTTTTTT
TRBV5-1,TRBJ2-5,.,TRBD1,CASSGQGQGMETQYF,TGCGCCAGCAGCGGACAGGGACAGGGAATGGAGACCCAGTACTTC
TRBV14,TRBJ2-1,.,.,CASSSIQARYNEQFF,TGTGCCAGCAGCTCTATACAGGCGCGCTACAATGAGCAGTTCTTC
TRBV18,TRBJ2-7,.,TRBD2,CASSASGVISYEQYF,TGTGCCAGCTCAGCAAGCGGGGTAATCTCCTACGAGCAGTACTTC
TRBV10-3,TRBJ2-3,few,.,CAISVESDTDTQYF,TGTGCCATCAGTGTGGAGTCGGACACAGATACGCAGTATTTT